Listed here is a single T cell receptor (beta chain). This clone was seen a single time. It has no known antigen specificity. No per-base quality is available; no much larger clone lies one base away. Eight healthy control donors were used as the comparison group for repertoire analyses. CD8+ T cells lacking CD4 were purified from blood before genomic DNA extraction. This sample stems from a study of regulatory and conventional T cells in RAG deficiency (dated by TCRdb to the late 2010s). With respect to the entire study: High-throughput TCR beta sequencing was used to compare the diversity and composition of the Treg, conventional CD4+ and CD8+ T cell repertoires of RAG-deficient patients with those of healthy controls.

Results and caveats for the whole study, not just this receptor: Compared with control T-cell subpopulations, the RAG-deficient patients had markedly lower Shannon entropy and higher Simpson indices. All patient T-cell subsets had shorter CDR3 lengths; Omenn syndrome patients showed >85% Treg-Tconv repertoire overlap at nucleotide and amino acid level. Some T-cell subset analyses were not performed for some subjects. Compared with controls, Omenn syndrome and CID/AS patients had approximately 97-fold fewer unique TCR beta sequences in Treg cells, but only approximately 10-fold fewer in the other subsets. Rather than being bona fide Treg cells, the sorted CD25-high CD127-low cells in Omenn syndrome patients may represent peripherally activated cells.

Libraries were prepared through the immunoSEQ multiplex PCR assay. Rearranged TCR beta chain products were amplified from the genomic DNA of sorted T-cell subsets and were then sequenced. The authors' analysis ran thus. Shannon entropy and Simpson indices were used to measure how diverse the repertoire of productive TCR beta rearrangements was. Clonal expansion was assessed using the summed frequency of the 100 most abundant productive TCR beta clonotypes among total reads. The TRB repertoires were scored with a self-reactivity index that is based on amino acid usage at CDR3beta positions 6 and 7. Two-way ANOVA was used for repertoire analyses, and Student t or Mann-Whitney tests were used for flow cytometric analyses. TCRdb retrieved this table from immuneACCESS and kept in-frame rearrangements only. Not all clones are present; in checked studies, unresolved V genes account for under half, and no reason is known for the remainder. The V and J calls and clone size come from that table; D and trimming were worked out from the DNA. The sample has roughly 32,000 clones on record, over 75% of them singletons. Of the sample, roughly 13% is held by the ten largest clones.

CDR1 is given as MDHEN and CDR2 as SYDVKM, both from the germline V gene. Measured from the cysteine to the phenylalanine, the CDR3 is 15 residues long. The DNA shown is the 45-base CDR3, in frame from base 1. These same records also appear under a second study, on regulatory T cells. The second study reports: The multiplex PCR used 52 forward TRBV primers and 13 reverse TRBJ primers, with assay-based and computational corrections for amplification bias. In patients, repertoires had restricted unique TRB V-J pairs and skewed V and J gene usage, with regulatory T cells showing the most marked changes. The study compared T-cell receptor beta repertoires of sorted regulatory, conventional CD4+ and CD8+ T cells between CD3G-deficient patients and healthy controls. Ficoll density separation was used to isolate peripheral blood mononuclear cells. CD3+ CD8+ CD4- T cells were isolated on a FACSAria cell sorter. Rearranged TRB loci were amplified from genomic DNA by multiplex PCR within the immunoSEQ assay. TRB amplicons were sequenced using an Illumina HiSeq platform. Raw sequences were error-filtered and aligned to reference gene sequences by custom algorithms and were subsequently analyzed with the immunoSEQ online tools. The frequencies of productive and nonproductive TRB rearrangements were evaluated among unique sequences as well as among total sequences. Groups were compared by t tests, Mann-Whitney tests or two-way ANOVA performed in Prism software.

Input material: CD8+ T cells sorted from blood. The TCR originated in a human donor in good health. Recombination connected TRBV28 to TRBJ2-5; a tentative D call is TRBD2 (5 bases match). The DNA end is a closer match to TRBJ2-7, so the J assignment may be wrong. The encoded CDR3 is CASRGRIGESYEQYF. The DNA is TGTGCCAGCAGAGGCAGGATCGGGGAGTCCTACGAGCAGTACTTC.